The 31 T cell receptor beta chains reported below all come from one sample, sequenced in a study of T cell responses to AZD1222 COVID-19 vaccine. Libraries were prepared by immunoSEQ multiplex PCR; TCRdb keeps only in-frame clonotypes and omits some of them. The data hold around 140,000 clones, with approximately 83% observed a single time. The sequenced sample was peripheral blood, obtained on day 0 of AZD1222 vaccination. The receptors were gathered from an adult in good health.

By sample fraction, this clone is medium-sized (0.01 to 0.1%). The chain uses TRBV29-1 and TRBJ2-1; 10 nucleotides line up with TRBD1. The V gene end was trimmed by 8 bases and the J gene end by 4 bases; junction bases not matched to a gene: 5. This CDR3 contains 13 residues. The germline CDR1 and CDR2 sequences are SQVTM and ANQGSEA. CDR3 bases: TGCAGCTTAGGGACAGGGGAGTACAATGAGCAGTTCTTC. This translates into CSLGTGEYNEQFF.

This sequence joins TRBV7-2 and TRBJ1-4, with D uncertain. The CDR3 length is 15 residues. Germline V gene lookup returns CDR1 SGHTA and CDR2 FQGNSA. V was shortened by 2 bases and J by 5 bases, with 12 bases between the two germline ends. As DNA, the CDR3 is TGTGCCAGCAGCTTACGGGCCCAGCCCAATGAAAAACTGTTTTTT. It yields the protein CASSLRAQPNEKLFF.

The chain combines TRBV12-3 or TRBV12-4 with TRBJ1-5; weak D call: TRBD1 (5 bases). Trimming shortened V by 6 bases and J by 5 bases, and 11 bases separated the two germline ends. The CDR3 loop spans 13 amino acids. The CDR3 loop reads CASRMGGDQPQHF. The CDR3 DNA sequence: TGTGCCAGCAGGATGGGGGGGGATCAGCCCCAGCATTTT.

The V call is TRBV14, the J call TRBJ1-1; D unresolved. Germline V gene lookup returns CDR1 SGHDN and CDR2 FVKESK. This CDR3 has 15 residues. The V gene lost 1 base and the J gene lost 6 bases, with 15 bases spanning the gap. The chain's CDR3 is CASSQAPTGRAEAFF. The DNA for the CDR3 is TGTGCCAGCAGCCAAGCGCCGACCGGGAGGGCTGAAGCTTTCTTT.

The gene calls are TRBV15 and TRBJ2-5, with 10 bases matching TRBD1. V was pared by 9 bases and J by 3 bases, with 4 bases of the junction left unmatched. The CDR3 has 13 amino acids. Per the germline V gene, CDR1 is LNHNV and CDR2 is YYDKDF (reference sequence). CDR3 amino acids: CATRGTGEETQYF. The CDR3 nucleotides read TGTGCCACGAGAGGGACAGGGGAAGAGACCCAGTACTTC.

The chain employs TRBV7-9 and TRBJ2-3; D perhaps matches TRBD2 (6 bases). Per the germline V gene, CDR1 is SEHNR and CDR2 is FQNEAQ (reference sequence). CDR3 length equals 16 residues. Trimming removed 1 base at V and 6 bases at J, with 17 bases between. CDR3 amino acids: CASSLEPGSLGDTQYF. The CDR3 DNA reads as TGTGCCAGCAGCTTAGAGCCCGGGAGCCTCGGGGATACGCAGTATTTT.

The rearrangement links TRBV4-2 to TRBJ1-6; a possible D gene is TRBD1 (6 bases). Looked up from germline, CDR1 is LGHNA and CDR2 is YNFKEQ. Trimming stripped 8 bases from V and 6 bases from J, with 26 bases between. CDR3 length: 18 residues. CDR3 sequence reads: CASVPSWGQGTGNSPLHF. For the CDR3, the DNA is TGTGCCAGCGTACCAAGTTGGGGGCAGGGGACGGGTAATTCACCCCTCCACTTT.

The table lists this clone with a few counts. The chain carries TRBV7-9 and TRBJ1-1; 7 positions match TRBD1. Germline V gene sequence: CDR1 SEHNR, CDR2 FQNEAQ (reference sequence). V lost 5 bases and J lost 1; bases outside the gene matches: 1. This CDR3 region has 13 residues. The CDR3: CASSRTGNTEAFF. CDR3 bases: TGTGCCAGCAGCCGGACAGGGAACACTGAAGCTTTCTTT. Drawing the rest from reference TRBV7-9 and TRBJ1-1, the complete variable domain is DTGVSQNPRHKITKRGQNVTFRCDPISEHNRLYWYRQTLGQGPEFLTYFQNEAQLEKSRLLSDRFSAERPKGSFSTLEIQRTEQGDSAMYLCASSRTGNTEAFFGQGTRLTVV.

The chain employs TRBV27 and TRBJ2-7; possible D gene TRBD2, 7 bases. Between the trimmed V and J ends, which lost 5 bases and 1 base, there was a span of 18 bases. The CDR3 has 16 amino acids. CDR1 and CDR2 (germline): MNHEY, SMNVEV (reference sequence). The CDR3 nucleotides are TGTGCCAGCAGTCCTTCCGCGGGGGCCCTTTCCTACGAGCAGTACTTC. This gives the protein CASSPSAGALSYEQYF.

This clone appeared a single time. The gene calls are TRBV5-1 and TRBJ1-6, with D possibly matching TRBD1 (6 bases). V shed 4 bases and J shed 7 bases, with 12 bases lying between them. CDR3 length equals 14 residues. Per the germline V gene, CDR1 is SGHRS and CDR2 is YFSETQ. The CDR3 DNA reads as TGCGCCAGCAGCATAGGACAGATAAATTCACCCCTCCACTTT. This gives the protein CASSIGQINSPLHF. Full variable domain (remainder filled in from reference TRBV5-1 and TRBJ1-6): KAGVTQTPRYLIKTRGQQVTLSCSPISGHRSVSWYQQTPGQGLQFLFEYFSETQRNKGNFPGRFSGRQFSNSRSEMNVSTLELGDSALYLCASSIGQINSPLHFGNGTRLTVT.

V is TRBV6-5 and J is TRBJ2-1, with 12 positions matching TRBD2. The germline gives CDR1 MNHEY, CDR2 SVGAGI. The CDR3 runs 15 residues. The V segment lost 8 bases and the J segment 5 bases; nucleotides outside the gene matches: 7. CDR3 nucleotides: TGTGCCAGCGGCCGGACTAGCGGGATAAACAATGAGCAGTTCTTC. As protein: CASGRTSGINNEQFF.

The chain employs TRBV19 and TRBJ1-5, with 7 nucleotides matching TRBD1. The CDR3 contains 14 residues. Germline CDR1 reads LNHDA; CDR2 reads SQIVND (reference sequence). Trimming cost V 5 bases and J 6 bases; bases outside gene matches: 7. The CDR3 DNA follows: TGTGCCAGTAGTGTCGGGACAGAGACTCAGCCCCAGCATTTT. Protein sequence: CASSVGTETQPQHF.

The V call is TRBV18, the J call TRBJ2-2; D remains unclear. Germline-derived CDR1 and CDR2 are KGHSH and LQKENI. Trimming pared 2 bases from V and 1 base from J, leaving 14 bases between. The CDR3 totals 17 residues. The DNA for the CDR3 is TGTGCCAGCTCACCATCCAGCGTGGGATGGAACACCGGGGAGCTGTTTTTT. This translates into CASSPSSVGWNTGELFF.

This clone was seen a single time. The sample has other DNA sequences that encode this CDR3 too. The genes are TRBV7-2 and TRBJ1-6; D is unclear. The CDR3 covers 12 residues. Germline values: CDR1 SGHTA, CDR2 FQGNSA. Deletions cut 4 bases from V and 2 bases from J, with 0 bases between. Here the CDR3 DNA reads TGTGCCAGCAGCTCCTATAATTCACCCCTCCACTTT. It yields the protein CASSSYNSPLHF.

The V and J genes are TRBV29-1 and TRBJ1-2, with D possibly matching TRBD1 (6 bases). V was pared by 1 base and J by 4 bases, with 10 bases between. The germline V gene has CDR1 SQVTM and CDR2 ANQGSEA. CDR3 length equals 13 residues. For the CDR3, the DNA is TGCAGCGTTGAAGCGGGGGGCGGCTATGGCTACACCTTC. It codes for CSVEAGGGYGYTF.

The V gene is TRBV5-4, the J gene TRBJ2-5; possibly TRBD2 for D (6 bases). Germline assignment: CDR1 SGHNT and CDR2 YYREEE (reference sequence). CDR3 length: 14 residues. V was shortened by 4 bases and J by 3 bases, with 13 bases between the two germline ends. CDR3 residues: CASSRAGSEETQYF. The CDR3 DNA reads TGTGCCAGCAGCAGGGCCGGGAGCGAAGAGACCCAGTACTTC.

V gene TRBV2 combines with J gene TRBJ1-3; D is ambiguous. Germline V gene sequence: CDR1 SNHLY, CDR2 FYNNEI. The V and J ends lost 6 bases and 11 bases respectively, with 11 bases between them. The CDR3 runs 11 residues. The CDR3 DNA follows: TGTGCCAGCAGGGAGACTCCTGCCATATATTTT. As protein: CASRETPAIYF. Together with reference TRBV2 and TRBJ1-3, the CDR3 gives the full variable domain: EPEVTQTPSHQVTQMGQEVILRCVPISNHLYFYWYRQILGQKVEFLVSFYNNEISEKSEIFDDQFSVERPDGSNFTLKIRSTKLEDSAMYFCASRETPAIYFGEGSWLTVV.

This chain uses TRBV7-9 with TRBJ2-7, with a possible D match to TRBD1 (6 bases). Germline CDR1 SEHNR, CDR2 FQNEAQ (reference sequence). This CDR3 region has 14 residues. Trimming removed 6 bases at V and 4 bases at J, with 16 bases between. The CDR3 region has the DNA TGTGCCAGCAGACCGGGGACAACAGTTTACGAGCAGTACTTC. Its protein product is CASRPGTTVYEQYF. Together with reference TRBV7-9 and TRBJ2-7, the CDR3 gives the full variable domain: DTGVSQNPRHKITKRGQNVTFRCDPISEHNRLYWYRQTLGQGPEFLTYFQNEAQLEKSRLLSDRFSAERPKGSFSTLEIQRTEQGDSAMYLCASRPGTTVYEQYFGPGTRLTVT.

The J gene is TRBJ2-7, the V gene TRBV7-9; tentatively, D is TRBD1 (7 bases). Germline V gene lookup returns CDR1 SEHNR and CDR2 FQNEAQ (reference sequence). The CDR3 runs 15 residues. Trimming removed 5 bases at V and 2 bases at J, with 16 bases between. The CDR3 DNA sequence: TGTGCCAGCAGCCATCCTCCCAGGGGGGCCTACGAGCAGTACTTC. It is translated as CASSHPPRGAYEQYF.

The chain links TRBV6-5 to TRBJ1-2, with a weak D call TRBD1 (5 bases). V was shortened by 7 bases and J by 4 bases, with 13 bases between the two germline ends. The CDR3 consists of 13 residues. The germline CDR1 and CDR2 sequences are MNHEY and SVGAGI. The CDR3 loop is CASNQGWTYGYTF. Written as DNA, the CDR3 is TGTGCCAGCAATCAGGGATGGACCTATGGCTACACCTTC.

V usage is TRBV4-2 and J usage is TRBJ1-1; possible D gene TRBD1, 5 bases. Trimming shortened V by 8 bases and J by 6 bases, and 19 bases separated the two germline ends. CDR3 length equals 14 residues. Germline assignment: CDR1 LGHNA and CDR2 YNFKEQ. The CDR3 loop is CASAAIGVGAEAFF. CDR3 bases: TGTGCCAGCGCCGCTATCGGGGTAGGGGCTGAAGCTTTCTTT.

The chain recombines TRBV5-1 with TRBJ1-4; D may be TRBD1 (6 bases). This CDR3 has 15 amino acids. Germline-derived CDR1 and CDR2 are SGHRS and YFSETQ. Trimming took 4 bases from V and 8 from J, leaving 18 bases between them. CDR3 loop: CASSPGGRLEEKLFF. CDR3 in DNA: TGCGCCAGCAGCCCCGGGGGCAGGCTGGAGGAAAAACTGTTTTTT.

This clone was seen just once. The chain recombines TRBV7-9 with TRBJ1-1; D call uncertain. Trimming took off 4 bases at V and 3 bases at J, with 12 bases between the two ends. Germline V gene sequence: CDR1 SEHNR, CDR2 FQNEAQ (reference sequence). This CDR3 spans 14 amino acids. The DNA for the CDR3 is TGTGCCAGCAGCTGGGGTCCTGGGGACACTGAAGCTTTCTTT. Encoded protein: CASSWGPGDTEAFF. Looking up the rest from reference TRBV7-9 and TRBJ1-1 gives the full variable domain: DTGVSQNPRHKITKRGQNVTFRCDPISEHNRLYWYRQTLGQGPEFLTYFQNEAQLEKSRLLSDRFSAERPKGSFSTLEIQRTEQGDSAMYLCASSWGPGDTEAFFGQGTRLTVV.

In its sample, this clone was seen a few times. The chain has TRBV10-3 and TRBJ1-3; D gene uncertain. The CDR3 is made up of 14 amino acids. Germline lookup yields CDR1 ENHRY and CDR2 SYGVKD. The ends were cut back, 7 bases at V and 0 bases at J, with 10 bases in the middle. The CDR3 protein is CAITAVSSGNTIYF. The CDR3 nucleotides are TGTGCCATCACCGCAGTCAGCTCTGGAAACACCATATATTTT.

The J gene is TRBJ1-5, the V gene TRBV19; D remains unclear. Germline assignment: CDR1 LNHDA and CDR2 SQIVND (reference sequence). Trimming pared 5 bases from V and 4 bases from J, leaving 21 bases between. The CDR3 length is 17 residues. CDR3 DNA sequence: TGTGCCAGTAGTCCCGCCGCCGAAGGGATTGGTAATCAGCCCCAGCATTTT. Amino acids: CASSPAAEGIGNQPQHF.

This clone was recorded only once. The chain recombines TRBV4-1 with TRBJ2-5; D call uncertain. The V end lost 2 bases, the J end lost 5 bases, and 9 bases lay between the germline ends. The CDR3 sequence is 13 residues long. Germline-derived CDR1 and CDR2 are MGHRA and YSYEKL. Here the CDR3 reads CASSQWEGETQYF. CDR3 nucleotide sequence: TGCGCCAGCAGCCAATGGGAAGGGGAGACCCAGTACTTC.

The chain joins TRBV6-5 to TRBJ1-2; D not resolved. Germline assignment: CDR1 MNHEY and CDR2 SVGAGI. V lost 6 bases, J lost 1 base, and 12 bases lay in between. The CDR3 is 14 amino acids. The CDR3: CASRPPGVNYGYTF. In DNA, the CDR3 is TGTGCCAGCAGACCTCCCGGGGTTAACTATGGCTACACCTTC.

The chain recombines TRBV9 with TRBJ1-1; D is unresolved. Looked up from germline, CDR1 is SGDLS and CDR2 is YYNGEE. Trimming took 0 bases from V and 4 from J, leaving 13 bases between them. The CDR3 runs to 15 residues. CDR3 in amino acids: CASSVGSMGSTEAFF. Here the CDR3 DNA reads TGTGCCAGCAGCGTAGGAAGTATGGGGAGCACTGAAGCTTTCTTT. Filled out from reference TRBV9 and TRBJ1-1, the complete variable domain reads DSGVTQTPKHLITATGQRVTLRCSPRSGDLSVYWYQQSLDQGLQFLIQYYNGEERAKGNILERFSAQQFPDLHSELNLSSLELGDSALYFCASSVGSMGSTEAFFGQGTRLTVV.

The CDR3 sequence is CASSLGTSEQYF. The CDR3 DNA reads TGTGCCAGCAGCTTAGGGACTAGCGAGCAGTACTTC. The chain recombines TRBV7-9 with TRBJ2-7, with 7 nucleotides matching TRBD2. The CDR3 covers 12 residues. Per germline, CDR1 SEHNR and CDR2 FQNEAQ (reference sequence). After removal of 1 base from V and 6 bases from J, the junction contained 0 bases not matched to a gene.

The chain couples TRBV5-1 to TRBJ1-1; D gene uncertain. Per germline, CDR1 SGHRS and CDR2 YFSETQ. Deletions cut 4 bases from V and 7 bases from J, with 11 bases between. The CDR3 contains 12 residues. The CDR3 nucleotides are TGCGCCAGCAGCCCGGGATGGGATGAAGCTTTCTTT. This translates into CASSPGWDEAFF.

This chain joins TRBV30 and TRBJ1-5; D gene uncertain. The germline V and J ends were trimmed by 4 bases and 1 base, with 11 bases remaining between them. CDR3 length equals 14 residues. Germline lookup yields CDR1 GTSNPN and CDR2 SVGIG (reference sequence). The CDR3: CAWTSVGSNQPQHF. The CDR3 bases are TGTGCCTGGACGTCGGTGGGGAGCAATCAGCCCCAGCATTTT.